This is a list of T cell receptor beta chains from one sample in a study of T cell responses to AZD1222 COVID-19 vaccine. Libraries were prepared by immunoSEQ multiplex PCR; TCRdb keeps only in-frame clonotypes and omits some of them. Of about 84,000 clones listed, 70% to 90% are singletons. The source was peripheral blood, collected 28 days after the second AZD1222 dose. These receptor sequences come from an adult who received the AZD1222 COVID-19 vaccine. The CDR3 runs from the conserved cysteine through the conserved F or W. The order of the fields is CDR3 protein, CDR3 DNA, clone size, J gene, D gene, V gene. The D gene is left open where the match is weak. For some rows the clone size is stated as once, few or many, or as a class when expanded; others skip it.

CASSSRRGGLAASSYNEQFF,TGTGCCAGCAGCTCCCGTCGGGGCGGACTAGCGGCGAGCTCCTACAATGAGCAGTTCTTC,.,TRBJ2-1,TRBD2,TRBV5-5
CASSPGTDPGELFF,TGTGCCAGCAGCCCCGGGACCGATCCCGGGGAGCTGTTTTTT,.,TRBJ2-2,.,TRBV3-1/TRBV3-2
CASSLDSLAGEVDKNIQYF,TGTGCCAGCAGCTTAGATAGCCTAGCGGGAGAGGTAGACAAAAACATTCAGTACTTC,.,TRBJ2-4,TRBD2,TRBV11-3
CATEGLAGALNGTDTQYF,TGTGCCACCGAGGGACTAGCGGGGGCCCTAAATGGCACAGATACGCAGTATTTT,.,TRBJ2-3,TRBD2,TRBV15
CATRAGLSGNTIYF,TGTGCCACCCGGGCCGGGCTCTCTGGAAACACCATATATTTT,.,TRBJ1-3,.,TRBV19
CASSLDLDRGRGNTIYF,TGTGCCAGCAGCTTGGATCTGGACAGGGGTAGAGGAAACACCATATATTTT,once,TRBJ1-3,TRBD1,TRBV5-4
CASSYSDRTEAFF,TGTGCCAGCAGTTACTCTGACAGGACTGAAGCTTTCTTT,few,TRBJ1-1,.,TRBV6-2/TRBV6-3
CASSVAGDGGEQFF,TGTGCCAGCAGCGTAGCTGGGGATGGAGGTGAGCAGTTCTTC,.,TRBJ2-1,.,TRBV9
CASSRMDRANYGYTF,TGTGCCAGCAGCCGCATGGACAGGGCTAACTATGGCTACACCTTC,.,TRBJ1-2,TRBD1,TRBV7-2
CASSHDGLETQYF,TGTGCCAGCAGCCATGACGGGTTAGAGACCCAGTACTTC,.,TRBJ2-5,.,TRBV11-2
CAWSLGGWTEAFF,TGTGCCTGGAGTTTGGGGGGCTGGACTGAAGCTTTCTTT,.,TRBJ1-1,.,TRBV30
CASSQESVRSYNEQFF,TGTGCCAGCAGCCAAGAAAGCGTACGGTCCTACAATGAGCAGTTCTTC,.,TRBJ2-1,.,TRBV4-2
CASSYTGNTEAFF,TGCGCCAGCAGCTATACAGGGAACACTGAAGCTTTCTTT,.,TRBJ1-1,.,TRBV10-2
CASSLSAAGGMETQYF,TGTGCCAGCAGCTTAAGTGCAGCGGGAGGGATGGAGACCCAGTACTTC,.,TRBJ2-5,TRBD2,TRBV5-8
CASREREGDNEQFF,TGTGCCAGCAGGGAGCGGGAGGGGGACAATGAGCAGTTCTTC,.,TRBJ2-1,TRBD2,TRBV7-3
CASRTQGENYGYTF,TGTGCCAGCAGGACTCAGGGGGAAAACTATGGCTACACCTTC,.,TRBJ1-2,TRBD1,TRBV7-2
CARQQGNGQPQHF,TGTGCCAGACAGCAGGGGAACGGTCAGCCCCAGCATTTT,.,TRBJ1-5,.,TRBV11-3
CASSPMGTGGSSNQPQHF,TGTGCCAGCAGTCCGATGGGAACAGGGGGCTCTAGCAATCAGCCCCAGCATTTT,.,TRBJ1-5,TRBD1,TRBV28
CASVARNLRAHEQYF,TGTGCCAGCGTCGCACGGAACCTTCGCGCCCACGAGCAGTACTTC,many,TRBJ2-7,.,TRBV5-6
CASSPRTGDADCYTF,TGTGCCAGCAGCCCCAGGACAGGGGACGCTGATTGCTACACCTTC,.,TRBJ1-2,TRBD1,TRBV3-1/TRBV3-2
CASSDLGRRHNQPQHF,TGTGCCAGCAGTGACTTGGGGAGGAGGCACAATCAGCCCCAGCATTTT,.,TRBJ1-5,.,TRBV6-1
CASSTYQNTEAFF,TGTGCCAGCAGCACCTACCAGAACACTGAAGCTTTCTTT,.,TRBJ1-1,.,TRBV7-8
CASSAGAIREQYF,TGTGCCAGCAGCGCAGGGGCGATTCGCGAGCAGTACTTC,few,TRBJ2-7,.,TRBV7-3
CATSGGGIDQPQHF,TGTGCCACCAGCGGCGGGGGAATAGACCAGCCCCAGCATTTT,.,TRBJ1-5,.,TRBV24-1
CASSASAGSGTGELFF,TGTGCCAGCAGCGCCTCGGCAGGGAGTGGGACCGGGGAGCTGTTTTTT,.,TRBJ2-2,.,TRBV7-2
CASSPSGLGDTQYF,TGTGCCAGCTCACCGTCCGGGTTGGGAGATACGCAGTATTTT,few,TRBJ2-3,.,TRBV18
CASSFGGRGNQPQHF,TGTGCCAGCAGTTTTGGGGGGCGCGGGAATCAGCCCCAGCATTTT,.,TRBJ1-5,.,TRBV28
CASSSTGTGAGYTF,TGTGCCAGCAGCTCAACCGGGACAGGGGCTGGCTACACCTTC,.,TRBJ1-2,TRBD1,TRBV7-9
CASSLGTAANQPQHF,TGTGCCAGCAGTCTCGGGACAGCTGCTAATCAGCCCCAGCATTTT,few,TRBJ1-5,TRBD1,TRBV28
CASSPTGSSRGSLETQYF,TGTGCCAGCAGCCCCACCGGGAGTTCTAGGGGGTCTCTAGAGACCCAGTACTTC,.,TRBJ2-5,.,TRBV5-4
CASRNEGSNTEAFF,TGTGCCAGCAGAAACGAGGGGTCGAACACTGAAGCTTTCTTT,.,TRBJ1-1,.,TRBV6-6